This T cell receptor (beta chain) is drawn from a study of glioma-infiltrating T cells after dendritic cell vaccination. Across the study: Monocyte-derived dendritic cells, cultured 7 to 8 days with IL-4 and GM-CSF, were pulsed with autologous tumor lysate. At biweekly intervals, patients got three intradermal dendritic cell vaccine injections.

TCRdb's copy holds only in-frame clones and misses some; the assay was immunoSEQ multiplex PCR. The sample contains roughly 80,000 clones, 87% of which appear only once. In the case of this clone: Sequence at one end of the junction differs from germline and may be a read error. This CDR3 is also generated by other DNA sequences in the sample.

Regarding time point: after dendritic cell vaccination, including at tumor progression/relapse. Only patients with spare fresh-frozen tumor and over two years of follow-up were included. The clonotype was recovered from a human donor with glioblastoma. Sequenced material: blood, taken after dendritic cell vaccination.

The chain's CDR3 is CASSVEGGRGNEQFF. CDR3 bases: TGTGCCAGCAGCGTAGAGGGGGGGCGGGGCAATGAGCAATTCTTC. The chain is built from TRBV9 and TRBJ2-1; D is perhaps TRBD2 (7 bases). CDR1 SGDLS and CDR2 YYNGEE come from the germline V gene. The CDR3 consists of 15 residues.